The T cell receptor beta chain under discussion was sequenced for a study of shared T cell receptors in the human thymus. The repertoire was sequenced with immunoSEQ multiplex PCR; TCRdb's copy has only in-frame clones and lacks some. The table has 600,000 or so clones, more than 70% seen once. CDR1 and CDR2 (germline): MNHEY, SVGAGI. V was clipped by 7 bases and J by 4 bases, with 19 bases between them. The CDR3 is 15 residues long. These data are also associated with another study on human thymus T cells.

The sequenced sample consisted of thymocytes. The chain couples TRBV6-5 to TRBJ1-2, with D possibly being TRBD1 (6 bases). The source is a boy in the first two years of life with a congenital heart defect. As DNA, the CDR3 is TGTGCCAGCACCAGGGGTTCTGGTGGGACCTATGGCTACACCTTC. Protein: CASTRGSGGTYGYTF.